This T cell receptor beta chain appears in the sequencing data of a study of shared clonotypes between healthy human individuals. Regarding the study as a whole: It was observed that 4% to 6% of naive CD4 clonotypes were shared across a few donors.

This CDR3 has 15 amino acids. Deletions cut 3 bases from V and 1 base from J, with 12 bases between. From germline, CDR1 is KGHSH and CDR2 LQKENI. Concerning this clone: Its antigen is still unknown. The sample contains more than one DNA sequence encoding this CDR3.

The assay was immunoSEQ multiplex PCR, and TCRdb's table has in-frame clones only and misses some. The sample records a few million clones, more than 80% being singletons. Donors were Caucasian adults residing in Nashville, Tennessee, USA. Naive CD4+ cells were CD45RA-selected; the remaining cells were memory. The chain couples TRBV18 to TRBJ1-1; D remains unclear. The receptor comes from a man between 18 and 35 years old in good health. Some clones in this sample may be carry-over from other donors' samples. The sample consisted of naive CD4+ T cells from PBMCs. Subset: CD45RA+ positively selected. CDR3: CASSPPGRKNTEAFF. The CDR3, as DNA: TGTGCCAGCTCACCCCCGGGCAGAAAGAACACTGAAGCTTTCTTT. Looking up the rest from reference TRBV18 and TRBJ1-1 gives the full variable domain: NAGVMQNPRHLVRRRGQEARLRCSPMKGHSHVYWYRQLPEEGLKFMVYLQKENIIDESGMPKERFSAEFPKEGPSILRIQQVVRGDSAAYFCASSPPGRKNTEAFFGQGTRLTVV.